Here is one T cell receptor beta chain with its context. Its specificity is unknown. At one boundary the junction diverges from the germline segment, which might be a read error. Autoimmune disease history or systemic immunosuppression disqualified patients. Samples were taken at baseline and on day 1 of cycles 4 and 7. This entry comes from a study of OX40 agonist ivuxolimab in advanced cancers. Study-level information: A mean age of roughly 66 years, range roughly 23 to 85, was recorded, and approximately 79% were male. General study points: In CD8+ T cells, expanded clones were on average more numerous than in CD4+.

Clones were sequenced by immunoSEQ multiplex PCR, and TCRdb holds only the in-frame ones, with some missing. The sample gives roughly 86,000 clones, 90% to 95% of which show up once; around 0.69% is in the top ten. Germline-derived CDR1 and CDR2 are SGHRS and YFSETQ. The CDR3 sequence is 14 residues long. V gene TRBV5-1 combines with J gene TRBJ2-5; D is possibly TRBD1 or TRBD2 (5 bases each). The receptor comes from an adult with an advanced solid tumor such as melanoma, head and neck, liver or kidney cancer. The sequencing used CD4+ or CD8+ T cells sorted from blood, collected in a trial of the OX40 agonist ivuxolimab. Here the CDR3 reads CASSDGHPERGGDF. In DNA, the CDR3 is TGCGCCAGCAGCGACGGACACCCCGAACGGGGTGGGGACTTC.